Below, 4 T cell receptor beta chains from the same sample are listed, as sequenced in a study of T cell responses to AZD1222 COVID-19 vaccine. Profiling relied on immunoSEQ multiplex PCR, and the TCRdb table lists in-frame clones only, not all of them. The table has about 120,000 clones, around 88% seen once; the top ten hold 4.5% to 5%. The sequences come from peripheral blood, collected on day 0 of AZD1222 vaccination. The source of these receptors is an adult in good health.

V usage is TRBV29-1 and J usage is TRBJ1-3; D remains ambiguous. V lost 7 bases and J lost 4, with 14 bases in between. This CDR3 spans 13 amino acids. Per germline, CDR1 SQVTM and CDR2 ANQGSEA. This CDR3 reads CSGRQAAGNTIYF. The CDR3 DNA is TGCAGCGGCCGTCAGGCGGCGGGAAACACCATATATTTT.

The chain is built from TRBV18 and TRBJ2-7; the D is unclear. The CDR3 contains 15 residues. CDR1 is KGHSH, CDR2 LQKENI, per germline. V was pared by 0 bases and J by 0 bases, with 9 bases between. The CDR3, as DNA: TGTGCCAGCTCACCACCGGGTAGAAGCTCCTACGAGCAGTACTTC. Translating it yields CASSPPGRSSYEQYF.

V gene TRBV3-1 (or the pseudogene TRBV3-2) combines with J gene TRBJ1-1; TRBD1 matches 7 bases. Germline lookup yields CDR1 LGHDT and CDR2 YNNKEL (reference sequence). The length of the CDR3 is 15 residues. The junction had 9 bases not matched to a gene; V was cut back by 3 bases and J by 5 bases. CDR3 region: CASSHNTGVGTEAFF. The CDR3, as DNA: TGTGCCAGCAGCCACAATACAGGGGTAGGAACTGAAGCTTTCTTT.

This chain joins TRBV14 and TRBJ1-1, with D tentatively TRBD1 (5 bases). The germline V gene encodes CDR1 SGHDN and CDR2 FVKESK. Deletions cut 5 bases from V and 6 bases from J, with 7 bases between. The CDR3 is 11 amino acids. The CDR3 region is CASSGQAEAFF. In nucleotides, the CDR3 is TGTGCCAGCAGCGGACAAGCTGAAGCTTTCTTT.